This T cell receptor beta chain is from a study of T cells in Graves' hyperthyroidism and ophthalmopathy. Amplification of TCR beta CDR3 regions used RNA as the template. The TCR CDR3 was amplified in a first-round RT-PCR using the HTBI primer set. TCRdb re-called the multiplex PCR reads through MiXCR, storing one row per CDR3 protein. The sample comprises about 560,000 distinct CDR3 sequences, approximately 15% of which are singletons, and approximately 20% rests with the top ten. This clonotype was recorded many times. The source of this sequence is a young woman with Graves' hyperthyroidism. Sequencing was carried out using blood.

The CDR3 nucleotides read TGCAGTGCTCTTGTGACAGGGCTGGTAGGATATGGCTACACCTTC. It codes for CSALVTGLVGYGYTF. The chain recombines TRBV20-1 with TRBJ1-2; 7 bases are shared with TRBD1. The CDR3 extends over 15 amino acids. Germline trimming cut 5 bases from V and 5 bases from J; bases unmatched to any gene: 14. CDR1 DFQATT and CDR2 SNEGSKA come from the germline V gene (reference sequence).